The 31 T cell receptor beta chains below all came from one sample that was sequenced in a study of a mutant IDH1 vaccine in newly diagnosed glioma. Their cognate antigens are unknown. Assay used: immunoSEQ multiplex PCR; TCRdb lists only in-frame clones, some missing. This repertoire shows some 12,000 clones, 65% to 85% found once; its top ten account for 15% to 20%. Time point specified: week 47, end of study. With topical imiquimod, each dose of the vaccine consisted of 300 ug of mutant IDH1 20-mer peptide. The sample in question was PBMCs, obtained from a glioma patient whose treatment included an IDH1 peptide vaccine. All receptors come from a man aged 30-40 years with glioma.

This clone was picked up one time. This chain uses TRBV6-6 with TRBJ1-2, with D possibly being TRBD1 (6 bases). The germline V and J ends were trimmed by 11 bases and 2 bases, with 12 bases remaining between them. CDR1 and CDR2 (germline): MNHNY, SVGAGI (reference sequence). The CDR3 spans 12 residues. CDR3: CASHQGNYGYTF. CDR3 nucleotide sequence: TGTGCCTCGCACCAGGGGAACTATGGCTACACCTTC.

CDR3 DNA: TGCGCCAGCATGTCAGTGAGCAACACTGAAGCTTTCTTT. Its translation: CASMSVSNTEAFF. V gene TRBV10-2 combines with J gene TRBJ1-1; no reliable D call. Trimming took off 7 bases at V and 2 bases at J, with 11 bases between the two ends. The CDR3 length is 13 residues. Germline V gives CDR1 WSHSY, CDR2 SAAADI.

This clone was counted a single time. The rearrangement joins TRBV5-5 to TRBJ2-7, with 8 nucleotides matching TRBD2. The CDR3 runs 15 residues. The V gene's germline CDR1 is SGHKS and CDR2 YYEKEE (reference sequence). V was pared by 0 bases and J by 3 bases, with 5 bases of the junction left unmatched. CDR3 bases: TGTGCCAGCAGCTTGGGGCTAGCGGGCCTCTACGAGCAGTACTTC. Amino acids: CASSLGLAGLYEQYF.

The chain carries TRBV6-1 and TRBJ1-3; D is possibly TRBD1 (6 bases). There are 17 residues in the CDR3. Germline V gene lookup returns CDR1 MNHNS and CDR2 SASEGT. The V end lost 3 bases, the J end lost 0 bases, and 15 bases lay between the germline ends. The CDR3 region has the DNA TGTGCCAGCAGTGATTCGGGACACTGGTCCTCTGGAAACACCATATATTTT. It codes for CASSDSGHWSSGNTIYF.

The rearrangement joins TRBV19 to TRBJ2-4, with D hard to call. The germline gives CDR1 LNHDA, CDR2 SQIVND (reference sequence). V was pared by 3 bases and J by 0 bases, with 9 bases between. This CDR3 comprises 15 residues. The CDR3 bases are TGTGCCAGTAGTATTTCCCCCTTAGCCAAAAACATTCAGTACTTC. Its protein is CASSISPLAKNIQYF.

The V call is TRBV10-1, the J call TRBJ2-3; TRBD1 matches at 10 bases. Germline CDR1 and CDR2: WNHNN and SYGVQD (reference sequence). The CDR3 contains 13 residues. The J segment lost 4 bases and the V segment lost 8 bases, leaving 3 bases of the junction unmatched. This chain's CDR3 is CASSGQGADTQYF. The DNA for the CDR3 is TGCGCCAGCTCTGGACAGGGGGCAGATACGCAGTATTTT.

The chain is built from TRBV9 and TRBJ2-3, with a tentative D call TRBD1 (5 bases). V was shortened by 3 bases and J by 7 bases, with 18 bases between the two germline ends. Germline V gene data show CDR1 as SGDLS and CDR2 as YYNGEE. The CDR3 extends over 15 amino acids. The DNA for the CDR3 is TGTGCCAGCAGCGAGACCCCCGGCAGGGCGCATACGCAGTATTTT. Protein sequence: CASSETPGRAHTQYF.

This chain uses TRBV11-3 with TRBJ2-2; 11 bases are a match to TRBD1. This CDR3 contains 17 residues. Looked up from germline, CDR1 is SGHNT and CDR2 is YENEEA. The trim removed 5 bases at V and 5 bases at J, leaving 10 bases unmatched. The CDR3 sequence is CASSPQPGQGATGELFF. The CDR3 DNA follows: TGTGCCAGCAGCCCCCAGCCTGGACAGGGGGCAACCGGGGAGCTGTTTTTT. The full variable domain, with the rest looked up from reference TRBV11-3 and TRBJ2-2, is EAGVVQSPRYKIIEKKQPVAFWCNPISGHNTLYWYLQNLGQGPELLIRYENEEAVDDSQLPKDRFSAERLKGVDSTLKIQPAELGDSAVYLCASSPQPGQGATGELFFGEGSRLTVL.

V usage is TRBV5-1 and J usage is TRBJ2-7; D is perhaps TRBD1 or TRBD2 (6 bases each). From germline, CDR1 is SGHRS and CDR2 YFSETQ. The CDR3 is 15 residues long. V was clipped by 2 bases and J by 2 bases, with 14 bases between them. CDR3 in DNA: TGCGCCAGCAGCTTTGGGGGGCAGGGAACCTACGAGCAGTACTTC. Its translation: CASSFGGQGTYEQYF.

The J gene is TRBJ1-1, the V gene TRBV7-9, with D perhaps matching TRBD1 (5 bases). Germline V gives CDR1 SEHNR, CDR2 FQNEAQ (reference sequence). Trimming left V 1 base short and J 4 bases short, with 10 bases between. The CDR3 is 14 amino acids. CDR3: CASSLGGVGTEAFF. The CDR3 DNA follows: TGTGCCAGCAGCTTAGGGGGCGTAGGCACTGAAGCTTTCTTT.

V and J are TRBV7-6 and TRBJ1-5; D is ambiguous. This CDR3 has 14 residues. Germline V CDR1 and CDR2: SGHVS, FNYEAQ. Trimming pared 5 bases from V and 4 bases from J, leaving 12 bases between. The CDR3 reads CASSKGTSNQPQHF. CDR3 DNA sequence: TGTGCCAGCAGCAAAGGAACCTCGAATCAGCCCCAGCATTTT. Using reference TRBV7-6 and TRBJ1-5 for the parts outside the CDR3, the full variable domain is GAGVSQSPRYKVTKRGQDVALRCDPISGHVSLYWYRQALGQGPEFLTYFNYEAQQDKSGLPNDRFSAERPEGSISTLTIQRTEQRDSAMYRCASSKGTSNQPQHFGDGTRLSIL.

The CDR3 bases are TGTGCCAGCAGTTCAGGGACGGGGCACTATGGCTACACCTTC. It codes for CASSSGTGHYGYTF. The chain employs TRBV27 and TRBJ1-2; TRBD1 might be the D (5 bases). Trimming cost V 4 bases and J 3 bases, with 12 bases left between them. The CDR3 loop spans 14 amino acids. Per germline, CDR1 MNHEY and CDR2 SMNVEV (reference sequence).

The chain combines TRBV4-2 with TRBJ2-7; the match to TRBD2 covers 9 bases. Germline V lookup: CDR1 LGHNA, CDR2 YNFKEQ. The CDR3 has 14 amino acids. The V segment lost 4 bases and the J segment 2 bases; nucleotides outside the gene matches: 3. The CDR3 is CASSLSGSAYEQYF. DNA for the CDR3: TGTGCCAGCAGCCTTAGCGGGAGCGCCTACGAGCAGTACTTC.

The rearrangement uses TRBV5-1 and TRBJ2-1; no firm D call. The CDR3 has 15 residues. The germline CDR1 and CDR2 sequences are SGHRS and YFSETQ. The V end was cut by 0 bases, the J end by 0 bases, with 7 bases between. The CDR3 here is CASSLVTLSYNEQFF. The CDR3 coding sequence is TGCGCCAGCAGCTTGGTAACACTCTCCTACAATGAGCAGTTCTTC.

This chain connects TRBV7-9 to TRBJ1-1; 8 nucleotides align to TRBD1. Germline-derived CDR1 and CDR2 are SEHNR and FQNEAQ (reference sequence). Germline trimming cut 1 base from V and 1 base from J; bases unmatched to any gene: 2. This CDR3 has 15 residues. The CDR3 here is CASSLGQGANTEAFF. CDR3 nucleotides: TGTGCCAGCAGCTTAGGGCAGGGGGCGAACACTGAAGCTTTCTTT.

The rearrangement uses TRBV29-1 and TRBJ1-3; D might be TRBD1 (5 bases). This CDR3 has 13 amino acids. Trimming pared 7 bases from V and 1 base from J, leaving 11 bases between. CDR1 is SQVTM, CDR2 ANQGSEA, per germline. Here the CDR3 DNA reads TGCAGCGCCGGCGGGGGATCTGGAAACACCATATATTTT. Protein product: CSAGGGSGNTIYF.

V usage is TRBV7-2 and J usage is TRBJ2-3; 14 bases fit TRBD2. The CDR3 has 18 residues. The V gene end was trimmed by 3 bases and the J gene end by 3 bases; junction bases not matched to a gene: 8. Germline lookup yields CDR1 SGHTA and CDR2 FQGNSA. In DNA form, the CDR3 reads TGTGCCAGCAGCTTCTCCGGGACTAGCGGGAGTCGGACAGATACGCAGTATTTT. It yields the protein CASSFSGTSGSRTDTQYF.

The genes are TRBV7-2 and TRBJ1-5, with TRBD1 matching over 8 bases. V shed 2 bases and J 7 bases; nucleotides not matched to a gene: 10. Germline loops: CDR1 SGHTA, CDR2 FQGNSA. The CDR3 runs to 16 residues. The CDR3 protein is CASSLSQGQGGQPQHF. In DNA, the CDR3 is TGTGCCAGCAGCTTATCTCAAGGACAGGGCGGGCAGCCCCAGCATTTT.

V is TRBV29-1 and J is TRBJ1-1, with TRBD1 identical over 8 bases. The ends lost 6 bases at V and 0 bases at J; junction bases unmatched: 6. Germline V gives CDR1 SQVTM, CDR2 ANQGSEA. This CDR3 region has 14 residues. The CDR3 sequence is CSVARQGLNTEAFF. CDR3 bases: TGCAGCGTGGCAAGACAGGGGCTGAACACTGAAGCTTTCTTT.

V and J are TRBV19 and TRBJ1-5; D is unclear. Trimming left V 5 bases short and J 4 bases short, with 12 bases between. The CDR3 totals 14 residues. Per germline, CDR1 LNHDA and CDR2 SQIVND (reference sequence). The CDR3 DNA is TGTGCCAGTAGTTACAATGACTGGAATCAGCCCCAGCATTTT. It codes for CASSYNDWNQPQHF.

The chain joins TRBV20-1 to TRBJ1-2; D not resolved. This CDR3 contains 11 residues. Germline values: CDR1 DFQATT, CDR2 SNEGSKA (reference sequence). V lost 4 bases to trimming and J lost 7 bases, with 10 bases between them. CDR3 nucleotide sequence: TGCAGTGCTAAGATAGGTGGTGGCTACACCTTC. It specifies CSAKIGGGYTF.

The gene calls are TRBV5-4 and TRBJ2-5; TRBD1 agrees at 7 bases. CDR3 size: 15 residues. With 4 bases clipped from V and 2 bases from J, the junction kept 8 bases outside the gene matches. CDR1 is SGHNT, CDR2 YYREEE, per germline (reference sequence). Here the CDR3 DNA reads TGTGCCAGCAGCCCCACCGGGACAGCACAAGAGACCCAGTACTTC. Translation gives CASSPTGTAQETQYF.

This clone was found once. This chain uses TRBV27 with TRBJ1-4; 8 bases are shared with TRBD1. Germline trimming cut 3 bases from V and 2 bases from J; bases unmatched to any gene: 8. The germline V gene has CDR1 MNHEY and CDR2 SMNVEV (reference sequence). The CDR3 runs 17 residues. The DNA of the CDR3 is TGTGCCAGCAGTTTCGTCGACAGGGGCGCGACTAATGAAAAACTGTTTTTT. It translates to CASSFVDRGATNEKLFF.

The chain couples TRBV19 to TRBJ1-5; possible D gene TRBD1, 5 bases. With 11 bases removed from V and 6 bases from J, the gap between germline ends came to 14 bases. The germline V gene encodes CDR1 LNHDA and CDR2 SQIVND (reference sequence). The CDR3 spans 12 residues. The DNA of the CDR3 is TGTGCCCCCCGGGGGGACGGTCAGCCCCAGCATTTT. This encodes CAPRGDGQPQHF.

This chain links TRBV20-1 with TRBJ1-2; maybe TRBD1 (5 bases). The CDR3 length is 11 residues. V lost 0 bases, J lost 8 bases, and 7 bases lay in between. Per germline, CDR1 DFQATT and CDR2 SNEGSKA (reference sequence). The DNA of the CDR3 is TGCAGTGCTAGAGACGGGGGAGGCTACACCTTC. The encoded protein is CSARDGGGYTF.

The chain uses TRBV7-8 and TRBJ1-5; TRBD1 matches 10 bases. The CDR3 has 16 amino acids. V dropped 5 bases and J dropped 3; count of bases not matched to a gene: 7. The germline CDR1 and CDR2 sequences are SGHVS and FQNEAQ. The CDR3 DNA follows: TGTGCCAGCAGCACCCGGGACAGGGGTTTCAATCAGCCCCAGCATTTT. It translates to CASSTRDRGFNQPQHF.

The gene calls are TRBV7-6 and TRBJ2-7; 9 nucleotides line up with TRBD1. Trimming took 5 bases from V and 7 from J; bases not matched to a gene: 15. The length of the CDR3 is 16 residues. The germline V gene has CDR1 SGHVS and CDR2 FNYEAQ. In DNA, the CDR3 is TGTGCCAGCAGCCGAGGTAGCGGACAGGGGCATGGGGAGCAGTACTTC. Its translation: CASSRGSGQGHGEQYF. The entire variable domain, with the rest obtained from reference TRBV7-6 and TRBJ2-7, is as follows: GAGVSQSPRYKVTKRGQDVALRCDPISGHVSLYWYRQALGQGPEFLTYFNYEAQQDKSGLPNDRFSAERPEGSISTLTIQRTEQRDSAMYRCASSRGSGQGHGEQYFGPGTRLTVT.

This sequence joins TRBV27 and TRBJ1-1, with TRBD1 identical over 9 bases. J was trimmed by 5 bases and V by 7 bases; bases with no gene match: 8. The CDR3 contains 14 residues. Germline V lookup: CDR1 MNHEY, CDR2 SMNVEV (reference sequence). The CDR3 loop is CASTTGTGRTEAFF. CDR3 nucleotide sequence: TGTGCCAGCACTACCGGGACAGGGCGTACTGAAGCTTTCTTT.

In its sample, this clone was seen once. This chain links TRBV10-1 with TRBJ2-1; D is undetermined. Germline loops: CDR1 WNHNN, CDR2 SYGVQD (reference sequence). V was trimmed by 3 bases and J by 0 bases, leaving 9 bases between them. CDR3 size: 15 residues. The CDR3 region has the DNA TGCGCCAGCAGTGACTCCCCCAGCTCCTACAATGAGCAGTTCTTC. Amino acid sequence: CASSDSPSSYNEQFF.

The chain uses TRBV5-4 and TRBJ2-7; TRBD1 matches 7 bases. V dropped 0 bases and J dropped 3; count of bases not matched to a gene: 3. Germline values: CDR1 SGHNT, CDR2 YYREEE (reference sequence). The CDR3 sequence is 14 residues long. The DNA for the CDR3 is TGTGCCAGCAGCTTGGCACAGGGGAACTACGAGCAGTACTTC. As protein: CASSLAQGNYEQYF.

V is TRBV9 and J is TRBJ1-5; 8 bases are a match to TRBD1. Looked up from germline, CDR1 is SGDLS and CDR2 is YYNGEE. There are 16 residues in the CDR3. Trimming at V came to 0 bases and at J to 4 bases, leaving 6 bases not matched to a gene. CDR3 residues: CASSVGSGGSNQPQHF. CDR3 bases: TGTGCCAGCAGCGTAGGCTCAGGGGGCTCGAATCAGCCCCAGCATTTT.